These 21 T cell receptor beta chains share one sample of origin, sequenced in a study of post-analysis software for immune sequencing data. Unique molecular identifiers had been added to the TCR beta cDNA libraries. MiXCR, applied by TCRdb to the PCR reads, yields one record per CDR3 protein. The sample records 650,000 to 900,000 distinct CDR3 sequences, 40% to 55% being singletons. No antigen is known for these receptors. General observations from the study: Patients carried roughly 5 TRBV segments more frequently than controls did, and TRBV5-6, TRBV5-1 and TRBV20-1 were among them.

Sequenced material: blood. These TCRs come from a girl aged 5-17 years with multiple sclerosis.

The V call is TRBV7-2, the J call TRBJ2-1, with a possible D match to TRBD1 (6 bases). The CDR3 runs 15 residues. V was shortened by 4 bases and J by 10 bases, with 20 bases between the two germline ends. CDR1 and CDR2 from the germline V gene are SGHTA and FQGNSA. As DNA, the CDR3 is TGTGCCAGCAGCTCAGGGGACCCCCGGATATGGGAGCAGTTCTTC. It specifies CASSSGDPRIWEQFF. The full variable domain, completed using reference TRBV7-2 and TRBJ2-1, is GAGVSQSPSNKVTEKGKDVELRCDPISGHTALYWYRQSLGQGLEFLIYFQGNSAPDKSGLPSDRFSAERTGGSVSTLTIQRTQQEDSAVYLCASSSGDPRIWEQFFGPGTRLTVL.

This clonotype was observed a single time. The J gene is TRBJ2-4, the V gene TRBV28; 9 bases are a match to TRBD1. The CDR3 runs to 18 residues. V lost 4 bases to trimming and J lost 3 bases; unmatched junction nucleotides: 13. Germline V CDR1 and CDR2: MDHEN, SYDVKM. As DNA, the CDR3 is TGTGCCAGCAGTTCCCAGGGTTGGACAGGGGTTGACAAAAACATTCAGTACTTC. Translated, it gives CASSSQGWTGVDKNIQYF.

This clonotype was detected only a few times. The chain carries TRBV2 and TRBJ2-5; D might be TRBD2 (5 bases). The CDR3 consists of 13 residues. Deletions cut 6 bases from V and 10 bases from J, with 18 bases between. In germline, CDR1 is SNHLY, CDR2 FYNNEI. The chain's CDR3 is CASSRGFQRDQYF. CDR3 in DNA: TGTGCCAGCAGCCGGGGATTTCAGAGGGACCAGTACTTC. The whole variable domain, remainder taken from reference TRBV2 and TRBJ2-5, is EPEVTQTPSHQVTQMGQEVILRCVPISNHLYFYWYRQILGQKVEFLVSFYNNEISEKSEIFDDQFSVERPDGSNFTLKIRSTKLEDSAMYFCASSRGFQRDQYFGPGTRLLVL.

This clonotype has only a few counts. The V and J genes are TRBV7-2 and TRBJ1-6; D might be TRBD1 (5 bases). V lost 2 bases and J lost 5, with 13 bases in between. Germline assignment: CDR1 SGHTA and CDR2 FQGNSA. CDR3 length: 16 residues. The CDR3 loop reads CASSLSRVEDNSPLHF. The CDR3 nucleotides are TGTGCCAGCAGCTTAAGCAGGGTGGAGGATAATTCACCCCTCCACTTT. Combining the CDR3 with reference TRBV7-2 and TRBJ1-6 gives the whole variable domain GAGVSQSPSNKVTEKGKDVELRCDPISGHTALYWYRQSLGQGLEFLIYFQGNSAPDKSGLPSDRFSAERTGGSVSTLTIQRTQQEDSAVYLCASSLSRVEDNSPLHFGNGTRLTVT.

V and J are TRBV10-3 and TRBJ2-3, with 7 bases that match TRBD1. The CDR3 consists of 15 residues. Germline CDR1 and CDR2: ENHRY and SYGVKD. V shed 10 bases, J shed 4 bases, and the junction held 14 bases outside the gene matches. As DNA, the CDR3 is TGTGCCACTACCCCTGGACAGGCCGCCCCAGATACGCAGTATTTT. Protein product: CATTPGQAAPDTQYF.

The chain is built from TRBV9 and TRBJ1-2, with TRBD1 as a possible D gene (6 bases). Germline CDR1 is SGDLS and CDR2 is YYNGEE. Trimming left V 4 bases short and J 3 bases short, with 10 bases between. The CDR3 length is 13 residues. This CDR3 is CASSQGGDYGYTF. In nucleotides, the CDR3 is TGTGCCAGCAGCCAAGGGGGGGACTATGGCTACACCTTC.

This clonotype was counted a few times. The chain has TRBV20-1 and TRBJ1-2, with D maybe TRBD1 (5 bases). This CDR3 is built from 12 residues. Per germline, CDR1 DFQATT and CDR2 SNEGSKA (reference sequence). The CDR3 DNA is TGCAGCCGCCGGGACGTGGGCTATGGCTACACCTTC. This codes for CSRRDVGYGYTF.

The CDR3 DNA reads as TGTGCCAGCATACCCTCCGGGACAGGGGCCCACGAGCAGTACTTC. Its protein is CASIPSGTGAHEQYF. The J gene is TRBJ2-7, the V gene TRBV28; 10 bases fit TRBD1. Germline CDR1 and CDR2: MDHEN and SYDVKM. The CDR3 is 15 residues long. The J segment lost 5 bases and the V segment lost 7 bases, leaving 11 bases of the junction unmatched.

The chain has TRBV7-2 and TRBJ2-4; possibly TRBD2 for D (5 bases). Trimming cost V 3 bases and J 3 bases, with 21 bases left between them. The CDR3 runs 18 residues. The germline CDR1 and CDR2 sequences are SGHTA and FQGNSA. The CDR3 coding sequence is TGTGCCAGCAGCTTTGTAAGGCCTGGGGAGTTCGGCAAAAACATTCAGTACTTC. Amino acids: CASSFVRPGEFGKNIQYF. Full variable domain (missing parts from reference TRBV7-2 and TRBJ2-4): GAGVSQSPSNKVTEKGKDVELRCDPISGHTALYWYRQSLGQGLEFLIYFQGNSAPDKSGLPSDRFSAERTGGSVSTLTIQRTQQEDSAVYLCASSFVRPGEFGKNIQYFGAGTRLSVL.

The rearrangement joins TRBV11-1 to TRBJ2-1, with D possibly called TRBD1 or TRBD2 (5 bases each). Germline loops: CDR1 SGHAT, CDR2 FQDESV (reference sequence). V was pared by 5 bases and J by 9 bases, with 14 bases between. This CDR3 comprises 13 residues. In DNA, the CDR3 is TGTGCCAGCAGCCCCTCGGGGCCGGGTGAGCAGTTCTTC. Translated: CASSPSGPGEQFF.

The genes are TRBV6-1 and TRBJ2-3, with D perhaps matching TRBD1 (6 bases). V shed 10 bases and J shed 2 bases, with 16 bases lying between them. The CDR3 is made up of 14 amino acids. Germline CDR1 and CDR2: MNHNS and SASEGT. The CDR3 DNA reads as TGTGCCACCCAGGGGCCATCACACACAGATACGCAGTATTTT. Protein: CATQGPSHTDTQYF.

This clonotype was seen only once. This chain joins TRBV20-1 and TRBJ2-3; D is uncertain. The CDR3 spans 13 residues. Trimming took off 1 base at V and 1 base at J, with 6 bases between the two ends. Germline V gene lookup returns CDR1 DFQATT and CDR2 SNEGSKA (reference sequence). The CDR3, as DNA: TGCAGTGCTAGAGCGCAGGGCACAGATACGCAGTATTTT. Translating it yields CSARAQGTDTQYF.

J is TRBJ2-7 and V is TRBV6-5; weak D call: TRBD2 (6 bases). V was trimmed by 7 bases and J by 3 bases, leaving 19 bases between them. The germline V gene encodes CDR1 MNHEY and CDR2 SVGAGI. The CDR3 length is 15 residues. As DNA, the CDR3 is TGTGCCAGCAAGAACGGGAGAAGGGGCGACTACGAGCAGTACTTC. This codes for CASKNGRRGDYEQYF.

The chain uses TRBV6-6 and TRBJ1-3, with D perhaps matching TRBD1 (5 bases). This CDR3 spans 15 amino acids. Trimming shortened V by 2 bases and J by 0 bases, and 8 bases separated the two germline ends. Germline V gene lookup returns CDR1 MNHNY and CDR2 SVGAGI (reference sequence). Here the CDR3 reads CASSYGAASGNTIYF. CDR3 in DNA: TGTGCCAGCAGTTACGGGGCAGCCTCTGGAAACACCATATATTTT.

The chain couples TRBV12-3 or TRBV12-4 to TRBJ2-7, with 7 bases matching TRBD1. V dropped 6 bases and J dropped 4; count of bases not matched to a gene: 9. The CDR3 contains 14 residues. CDR3 sequence (DNA): TGTGCCAGCAGCGAGACAGGGCCTTTGTACGAGCAGTACTTC. Protein: CASSETGPLYEQYF.

The genes are TRBV10-2 and TRBJ2-3, with 14 bases lining up with TRBD2. The CDR3 length is 17 residues. Germline-derived CDR1 and CDR2 are WSHSY and SAAADI. Germline trimming cut 8 bases from V and 5 bases from J; bases unmatched to any gene: 12. CDR3 sequence reads: CASQGLAGGPSGDTQYF. CDR3 DNA: TGCGCCAGCCAAGGACTAGCGGGAGGACCATCGGGAGATACGCAGTATTTT.

This clonotype was found a few times. The chain joins TRBV28 to TRBJ2-3; 8 nucleotides match TRBD2. The CDR3 contains 15 residues. Germline CDR1 reads MDHEN; CDR2 reads SYDVKM. V lost 7 bases to trimming and J lost 2 bases; unmatched junction nucleotides: 8. The chain's CDR3 is CASNKLAEITDTQYF. CDR3 coding DNA: TGTGCCAGCAATAAACTAGCGGAAATCACAGATACGCAGTATTTT.

The chain uses TRBV12-5 and TRBJ2-2, with D maybe TRBD2 (6 bases). This CDR3 spans 15 amino acids. Trimming left V 3 bases short and J 4 bases short, with 12 bases between. Germline V gives CDR1 LGHNT, CDR2 FRNRAP. CDR3 DNA: TGTGCTAGTGGTTTTTGGCTAGCGAGCACCGGGGAGCTGTTTTTT. It translates to CASGFWLASTGELFF.

The rearrangement links TRBV6-5 to TRBJ2-7; weak D call: TRBD1 (6 bases). The J call may be in error: the DNA end matches TRBJ2-5 better. The CDR3 runs to 15 residues. CDR1 is MNHEY and CDR2 is SVGAGI in the germline V gene. The CDR3 region has the DNA TGTGCCAGCAGTTACTTAGGGCAAAGGGGGAAGACCCAGTACTTC. Its protein is CASSYLGQRGKTQYF.

CDR3 bases: TGTGCCAGCAGCGCCCCTGGAACGGGAGAGGGAGAGACCCAGTACTTC. Translation gives CASSAPGTGEGETQYF. The rearrangement links TRBV9 to TRBJ2-5, with a tentative D call TRBD2 (6 bases). This CDR3 has 16 amino acids. The V end lost 3 bases, the J end lost 4 bases, and 19 bases lay between the germline ends. CDR1 is SGDLS, CDR2 YYNGEE, per germline.

This clonotype was counted between two and nine times. This chain links TRBV12-5 with TRBJ2-1, with D uncertain. CDR1 is LGHNT, CDR2 FRNRAP, per germline. V was pared by 3 bases and J by 8 bases, with 5 bases between. This CDR3 spans 11 amino acids. The CDR3 nucleotides are TGTGCTAGTGGTTTAGGAGATGAGCAGTTCTTC. As protein: CASGLGDEQFF.